The source of this T cell receptor (beta chain) is a study of shared clonotypes between healthy human individuals. The V gene's germline CDR1 is GTSNPN and CDR2 SVGIG (reference sequence). This CDR3 spans 12 amino acids. The V and J ends lost 5 bases and 2 bases, in that order; junction bases with no gene match: 0. This clone occurred once. Its antigen is currently unknown. Healthy and HIV-negative, the adult donors had no recent acute infections or vaccinations. Study observations and caveats: The low donor count limited represented genetic and exposure-history diversity. Non-shared clonotypes showed lower generation probabilities than clonotypes common to all four donors.

Tens of thousands of T cell genomes, or 200 to 250 ng DNA, went into the sorted-subset replicate PCRs. Some clones are missing from TCRdb's copy, which holds only in-frame ones; the method was immunoSEQ multiplex PCR. The sample shows some 1 million clones, about 77% of them seen only once. The specimen sequenced was memory CD4+ T cells sorted from blood. Subset denoted: CD45RA-negative fraction. The V gene is TRBV30, the J gene TRBJ1-2; 9 nucleotides align to TRBD1. The sequence derives from a man aged 18 to 30 in good health. CDR3 protein: CAWGQGNYGYTF. For the CDR3, the DNA is TGTGCCTGGGGACAGGGGAACTATGGCTACACCTTC.